The next 10 T cell receptor beta chains were all read from a single sample in a study of cytomegalovirus exposure and HLA in healthy donors. The PCR employed 60 Vbeta primers together with 13 Jbeta primers. Only in-frame clones appear in the TCRdb table, and some are missing; sequencing was by immunoSEQ multiplex PCR. The repertoire consists of roughly 100,000 clones, with 65% to 80% occurring once and the leading ten covering under 2%. Sequenced sample: PBMCs. Receptors were obtained from a middle-aged woman in good health and CMV-seronegative.

This clone is a singleton in its sample. V and J are TRBV27 and TRBJ1-5, with TRBD1 identical over 9 bases. This CDR3 has 14 residues. The germline CDR1 and CDR2 sequences are MNHEY and SMNVEV (reference sequence). Losses at the gene ends were 2 bases for V and 6 bases for J; bases not matched to a gene: 2. CDR3 bases: TGTGCCAGCAGTTTACGACAGGGGGTTCAGCCCCAGCATTTT. It encodes CASSLRQGVQPQHF.

The rearrangement links TRBV10-3 to TRBJ1-4; D possibly corresponds to TRBD1 (5 bases). CDR3 length: 13 amino acids. V lost 6 bases and J 5 bases, leaving 10 bases between the germline ends. Germline CDR1 reads ENHRY; CDR2 reads SYGVKD. The CDR3 reads CAIRGAKNEKLFF. DNA of the CDR3: TGTGCCATCAGAGGGGCGAAAAATGAAAAACTGTTTTTT.

This chain links TRBV19 with TRBJ2-3; D is uncertain. V was clipped by 7 bases and J by 5 bases, with 16 bases between them. From germline, CDR1 is LNHDA and CDR2 SQIVND (reference sequence). This CDR3 has 14 amino acids. CDR3 in DNA: TGTGCCAGTACCAGCAGGATTGGTGAAGATACGCAGTATTTT. This codes for CASTSRIGEDTQYF. The whole variable domain, remainder taken from reference TRBV19 and TRBJ2-3, is DGGITQSPKYLFRKEGQNVTLSCEQNLNHDAMYWYRQDPGQGLRLIYYSQIVNDFQKGDIAEGYSVSREKKESFPLTVTSAQKNPTAFYLCASTSRIGEDTQYFGPGTRLTVL.

The chain couples TRBV27 to TRBJ2-5; D not resolved. The CDR3 length is 14 residues. V was pared by 5 bases and J by 5 bases, with 15 bases between. Germline V CDR1 and CDR2: MNHEY, SMNVEV (reference sequence). In DNA, the CDR3 is TGTGCCAGCAGTAACTCCCCGGAGAGCGAGACCCAGTACTTC. Its protein is CASSNSPESETQYF.

V is TRBV4-3 and J is TRBJ2-5; 8 bases are shared with TRBD2. The tail of the sequence fits TRBJ2-7 better, so the J call may be wrong. The germline gives CDR1 LGHNA, CDR2 YSLEER. This CDR3 contains 16 residues. CDR3 bases: TGCGCCAGCAGCCAGGATTACGCGGGGGGATCCTACGAGCAGTACTTC. Its protein product is CASSQDYAGGSYEQYF.

This clone was recorded once. This CDR3 reads CASSIRDRSYDEQFF. The CDR3 DNA reads TGTGCCAGTAGTATCCGGGACAGGTCGTATGATGAGCAGTTCTTC. The chain carries TRBV19 and TRBJ2-1, with 8 bases that match TRBD1. CDR1 is LNHDA, CDR2 SQIVND, per germline (reference sequence). CDR3 length: 15 residues. V was clipped by 3 bases and J by 8 bases; unmatched bases: 9. Full variable domain (remainder filled in from reference TRBV19 and TRBJ2-1): DGGITQSPKYLFRKEGQNVTLSCEQNLNHDAMYWYRQDPGQGLRLIYYSQIVNDFQKGDIAEGYSVSREKKESFPLTVTSAQKNPTAFYLCASSIRDRSYDEQFFGPGTRLTVL.

The chain is built from TRBV27 and TRBJ1-5; TRBD1 is a possible D gene (5 bases). CDR3 size: 15 residues. V lost 6 bases and J 2 bases, leaving 14 bases between the germline ends. Germline CDR1 is MNHEY and CDR2 is SMNVEV (reference sequence). CDR3 amino acids: CASRPRDGGNQPQHF. The DNA for the CDR3 is TGTGCCAGCAGGCCCAGGGATGGTGGCAATCAGCCCCAGCATTTT.

The chain carries TRBV4-2 and TRBJ2-7; 7 bases are shared with TRBD2. V shed 4 bases and J 7 bases; nucleotides not matched to a gene: 13. The CDR3 spans 15 residues. The V gene's germline CDR1 is LGHNA and CDR2 YNFKEQ. DNA for the CDR3: TGTGCCAGCAGCCCTCAAGCCAGCGGGATGGAGGAGCAGTACTTC. Translating gives CASSPQASGMEEQYF.

The genes are TRBV6-5 and TRBJ2-5, with D perhaps TRBD2 (6 bases). The J call may be incorrect, as the DNA end agrees better with TRBJ2-7. The CDR3 is 14 residues long. Germline assignment: CDR1 MNHEY and CDR2 SVGAGI. CDR3 protein: CASSKLAGNYEQYF. The CDR3 DNA reads TGTGCCAGCAGTAAGTTGGCGGGGAACTACGAGCAGTACTTC.

The chain uses TRBV27 and TRBJ2-1; the match to TRBD2 covers 11 bases. The length of the CDR3 is 14 residues. Germline V gives CDR1 MNHEY, CDR2 SMNVEV (reference sequence). J gave up 9 bases and V 2 bases, and 3 bases lay outside the gene matches. As DNA, the CDR3 is TGTGCCAGCAGTTTAGGACTAGCGGGTGCTGAGCAGTTCTTC. Its translation: CASSLGLAGAEQFF.